Listed below are T cell receptor beta chains from one sample, sequenced in a study of T cells in Graves' hyperthyroidism and ophthalmopathy. TCRdb ran MiXCR on the multiplex PCR reads and lists one entry per CDR3 protein. The profile shows about 640,000 distinct CDR3 sequences, about 45% of them singletons. Sequencing was carried out using peripheral blood or thyroid tissue (not recorded which). The receptors were sampled from an adult man with Graves' disease, either hyperthyroidism or ophthalmopathy (not recorded which). The CDR3 runs from the conserved cysteine through the conserved F or W. A D gene is named only where the DNA matches it firmly. Clone size is given for some rows only: seen once, a few or many times, or a class if the clone is expanded.

>once|TRBV7-8|TRBD1|TRBJ1-2
CASLGQAFRYTF
TGTGCCAGCCTGGGACAGGCTTTTCGCTACACCTTC
>NA|TRBV5-1|NA|TRBJ1-4
CASSSGDGEKLFF
TGCGCCAGCAGCTCGGGGGATGGTGAAAAACTGTTTTTT
>few|TRBV5-1|NA|TRBJ1-3
CASSLGSVHSGNTIYF
TGCGCCAGCAGCTTGGGGTCAGTTCACTCTGGAAACACCATATATTTT
>NA|TRBV5-6|NA|TRBJ1-2
CASSLVTGIYGYTF
TGTGCCAGCAGCTTGGTAACAGGGATCTATGGCTACACCTTC
>once|TRBV25-1|TRBD1|TRBJ2-5
CATQGQGIGETQYF
TGTGCCACGCAGGGACAGGGGATAGGAGAGACCCAGTACTTC
>NA|TRBV7-9|TRBD1|TRBJ1-1
CASSYGGDYGTENTEAFF
TGTGCCAGCAGCTACGGGGGAGACTACGGGACAGAGAACACTGAAGCTTTCTTT
>many|TRBV15|TRBD1|TRBJ1-2
CATSRAGTGKDGYTF
TGTGCCACCAGCAGAGCGGGGACAGGGAAGGACGGCTACACCTTC
>NA|TRBV10-2|NA|TRBJ1-5
CASVESGPGQPQHF
TGTGCCAGCGTTGAATCCGGTCCAGGGCAGCCCCAGCATTTT
>NA|TRBV7-2|TRBD1|TRBJ1-5
CASSYRGGQPQHF
TGTGCCAGCAGTTACAGGGGCGGGCAGCCCCAGCATTTT
>NA|TRBV20-1|TRBD1|TRBJ2-7
CSAREGQGAREQYF
TGCAGTGCTAGAGAGGGACAGGGGGCGCGGGAGCAGTACTTC
>NA|TRBV25-1|NA|TRBJ1-6
CASSATFPGVGNSPLHF
TGTGCCAGCAGTGCTACATTCCCAGGGGTGGGTAATTCACCCCTCCACTTT
>few|TRBV12-3/TRBV12-4|TRBD2|TRBJ2-7
CASSSPGTSGYEQYF
TGTGCCAGCAGTTCCCCCGGGACTAGCGGTTACGAGCAGTACTTC
>NA|TRBV11-2|TRBD1|TRBJ1-2
CASSQPRQGPTNYGYTF
TGTGCCAGCAGCCAACCGAGACAGGGGCCTACTAACTATGGCTACACCTTC
>NA|TRBV29-1|TRBD1|TRBJ2-7
CSARVGTGGYEQYF
TGCAGCGCCAGAGTGGGGACAGGGGGCTACGAGCAGTACTTC
>many|TRBV19|NA|TRBJ2-5
CASSGGRSRTQYF
TGTGCCAGTAGTGGGGGACGGAGCAGGACCCAGTACTTC
>NA|TRBV2|TRBD1|TRBJ2-7
CASSRFPGQATYEQYF
TGTGCCAGCAGTCGATTCCCCGGACAGGCAACCTACGAGCAGTACTTC
>NA|TRBV20-1|NA|TRBJ2-7
CSASDPGANEQYF
TGCAGTGCTAGTGATCCAGGGGCTAACGAGCAGTACTTC
>NA|TRBV2|TRBD2|TRBJ2-2
CASSLTSAGERLFF
TGTGCCAGCAGCCTAACCTCGGCGGGAGAACGGCTGTTTTTT
>many|TRBV12-3/TRBV12-4|NA|TRBJ1-6
CASSRGTSNSPLHF
TGTGCCAGCAGTCGCGGGACCAGTAATTCACCCCTCCACTTT
>once|TRBV7-4|NA|TRBJ2-5
CASSFEGGGLETQYF
TGTGCCAGCAGCTTTGAGGGAGGGGGTTTAGAGACCCAGTACTTC
>many|TRBV20-1|NA|TRBJ1-2
CSAKGYGYTF
TGCAGTGCTAAGGGATACGGCTACACCTTC
>NA|TRBV7-9|NA|TRBJ1-1
CASSLSGIREAFF
TGTGCCAGCAGCTTATCGGGGATTAGAGAAGCTTTCTTT
>NA|TRBV7-9|NA|TRBJ1-3
CASSQQAGDTIYF
TGTGCCAGCAGCCAACAAGCGGGGGACACCATATATTTT
>few|TRBV6-6|NA|TRBJ1-4
CASSDLGEKLFF
TGTGCCAGCAGTGACTTGGGTGAAAAACTGTTTTTT
>many|TRBV7-9|TRBD1|TRBJ1-6
CASSLAGGRLPLHF
TGTGCCAGCAGCTTGGCAGGGGGAAGGCTACCCCTCCACTTT
>once|TRBV2|NA|TRBJ2-5
CASSATQGRETQYF
TGTGCCAGCAGTGCCACACAGGGGAGGGAGACCCAGTACTTC
>NA|TRBV6-1|NA|TRBJ1-1
CASSEGTELNTEAFF
TGTGCCAGCAGTGAAGGGACAGAACTCAACACTGAAGCTTTCTTT
>NA|TRBV5-1|NA|TRBJ2-7
CASSPWDPNYEQYF
TGCGCCAGCAGCCCCTGGGACCCAAACTACGAGCAGTACTTC
>NA|TRBV20-1|TRBD1|TRBJ1-1
CSANRQGAKGNTEAFF
TGCAGTGCTAATCGACAGGGGGCGAAAGGGAACACTGAAGCTTTCTTT
>NA|TRBV2|NA|TRBJ1-3
CASSEAGTSGNTIYF
TGTGCCAGCAGTGAAGCCGGGACTTCTGGAAACACCATATATTTT
>NA|TRBV7-2|NA|TRBJ1-5
CASSHGQTSNQPQHF
TGTGCCAGCAGCCATGGACAGACGAGCAATCAGCCCCAGCATTTT
>many|TRBV10-3|TRBD1|TRBJ1-5
CAISEGQGGVGNQPQHF
TGTGCCATCAGTGAGGGACAGGGAGGAGTGGGCAATCAGCCCCAGCATTTT
>few|TRBV20-1|TRBD1|TRBJ2-5
CSARAPRDSKETQYF
TGCAGTGCTAGAGCACCCCGGGACAGCAAGGAGACCCAGTACTTC
>few|TRBV5-5|NA|TRBJ1-2
CASSLGPGGRGYGYTF
TGTGCCAGCAGCTTGGGCCCTGGCGGAAGAGGATATGGCTACACCTTC
>many|TRBV12-3/TRBV12-4|NA|TRBJ2-5
CASSLRGTQYF
TGTGCCAGCAGTTTACGAGGGACCCAGTACTTC
>NA|TRBV29-1|TRBD1|TRBJ2-7
CSARQGIGEQYF
TGCAGCGCCAGACAGGGCATCGGCGAGCAGTACTTC
>many|TRBV2|NA|TRBJ2-5
CASRVGTYQETQYF
TGTGCCAGCCGCGTTGGGACATATCAAGAGACCCAGTACTTC